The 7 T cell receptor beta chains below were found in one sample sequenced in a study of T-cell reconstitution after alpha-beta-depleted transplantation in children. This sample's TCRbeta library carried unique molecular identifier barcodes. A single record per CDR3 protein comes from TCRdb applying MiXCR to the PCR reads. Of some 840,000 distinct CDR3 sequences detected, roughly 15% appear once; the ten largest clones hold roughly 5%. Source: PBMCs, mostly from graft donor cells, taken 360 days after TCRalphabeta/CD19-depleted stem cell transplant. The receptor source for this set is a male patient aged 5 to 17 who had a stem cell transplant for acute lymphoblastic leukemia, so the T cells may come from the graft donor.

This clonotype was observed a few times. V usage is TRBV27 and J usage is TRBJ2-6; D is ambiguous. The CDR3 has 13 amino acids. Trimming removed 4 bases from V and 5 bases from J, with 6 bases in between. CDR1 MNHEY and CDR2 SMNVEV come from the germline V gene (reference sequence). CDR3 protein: CASSSGWANVLTF. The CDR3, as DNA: TGTGCCAGCAGTTCCGGCTGGGCCAACGTCCTGACTTTC.

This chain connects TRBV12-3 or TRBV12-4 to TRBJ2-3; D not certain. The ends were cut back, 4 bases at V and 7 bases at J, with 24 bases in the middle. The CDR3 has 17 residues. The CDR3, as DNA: TGTGCCAGCAGTTCCAGTCCGGGCCCCGAAGGAATAAATACGCAGTATTTT. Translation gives CASSSSPGPEGINTQYF.

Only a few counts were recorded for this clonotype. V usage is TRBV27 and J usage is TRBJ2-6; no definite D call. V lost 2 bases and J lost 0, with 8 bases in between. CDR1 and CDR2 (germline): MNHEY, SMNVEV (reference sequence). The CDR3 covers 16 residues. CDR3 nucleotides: TGTGCCAGCAGTTTAGTAAGTCACTCTGGGGCCAACGTCCTGACTTTC. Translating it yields CASSLVSHSGANVLTF.

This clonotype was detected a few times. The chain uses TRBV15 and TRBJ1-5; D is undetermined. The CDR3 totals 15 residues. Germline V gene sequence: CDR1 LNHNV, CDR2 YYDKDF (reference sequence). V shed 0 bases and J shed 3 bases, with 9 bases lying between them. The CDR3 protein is CATSRDPKANQPQHF. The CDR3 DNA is TGTGCCACCAGCAGAGATCCTAAGGCCAATCAGCCCCAGCATTTT. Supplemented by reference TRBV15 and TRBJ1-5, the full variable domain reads DAMVIQNPRYQVTQFGKPVTLSCSQTLNHNVMYWYQQKSSQAPKLLFHYYDKDFNNEADTPDNFQSRRPNTSFCFLDIRSPGLGDTAMYLCATSRDPKANQPQHFGDGTRLSIL.

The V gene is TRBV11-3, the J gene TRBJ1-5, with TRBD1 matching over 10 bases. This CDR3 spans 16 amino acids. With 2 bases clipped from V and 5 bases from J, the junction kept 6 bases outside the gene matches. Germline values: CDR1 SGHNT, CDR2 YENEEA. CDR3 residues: CASSLFDRGRYQPQHF. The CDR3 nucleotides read TGTGCCAGCAGCTTATTTGACAGGGGGCGTTATCAGCCCCAGCATTTT.

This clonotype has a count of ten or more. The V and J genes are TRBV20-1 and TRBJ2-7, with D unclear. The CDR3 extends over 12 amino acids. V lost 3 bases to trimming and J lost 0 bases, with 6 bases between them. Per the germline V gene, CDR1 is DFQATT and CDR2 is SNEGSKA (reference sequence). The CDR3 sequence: CSASPISYEQYF. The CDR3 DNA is TGCAGTGCTAGTCCCATCTCCTACGAGCAGTACTTC.

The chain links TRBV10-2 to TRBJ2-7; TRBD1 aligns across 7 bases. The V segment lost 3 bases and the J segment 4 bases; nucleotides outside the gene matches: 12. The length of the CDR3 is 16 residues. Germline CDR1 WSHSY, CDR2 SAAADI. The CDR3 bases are TGCGCCAGCAGTGATTTCAGGGGGATCACTGGATACGAGCAGTACTTC. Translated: CASSDFRGITGYEQYF.